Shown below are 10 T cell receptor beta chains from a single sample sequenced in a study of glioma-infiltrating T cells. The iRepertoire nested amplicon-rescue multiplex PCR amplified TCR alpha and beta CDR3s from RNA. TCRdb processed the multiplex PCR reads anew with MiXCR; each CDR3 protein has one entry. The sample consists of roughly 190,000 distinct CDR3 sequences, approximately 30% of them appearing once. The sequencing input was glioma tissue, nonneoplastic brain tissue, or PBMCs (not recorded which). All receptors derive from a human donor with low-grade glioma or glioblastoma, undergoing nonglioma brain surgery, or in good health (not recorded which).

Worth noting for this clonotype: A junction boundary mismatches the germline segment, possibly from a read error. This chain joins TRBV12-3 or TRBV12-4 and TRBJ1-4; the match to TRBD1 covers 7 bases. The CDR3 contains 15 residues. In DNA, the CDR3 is TGTGCCAGCAGCCGAGGGACAGCAGGCTATGAAAAACTGTCTTTT. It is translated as CASSRGTAGYEKLSF.

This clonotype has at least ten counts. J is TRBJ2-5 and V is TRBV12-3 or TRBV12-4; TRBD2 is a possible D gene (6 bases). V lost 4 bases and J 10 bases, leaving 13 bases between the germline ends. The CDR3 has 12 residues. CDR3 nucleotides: TGTGCCAGCAGTTCCACCCCTAGCGTCCAGTACTTC. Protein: CASSSTPSVQYF.

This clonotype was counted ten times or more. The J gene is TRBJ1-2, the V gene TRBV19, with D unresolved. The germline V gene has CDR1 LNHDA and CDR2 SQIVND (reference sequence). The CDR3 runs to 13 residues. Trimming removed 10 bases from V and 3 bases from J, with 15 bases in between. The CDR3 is CATKDPGYYGYTF. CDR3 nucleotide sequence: TGTGCCACCAAGGACCCGGGTTACTATGGCTACACCTTC.

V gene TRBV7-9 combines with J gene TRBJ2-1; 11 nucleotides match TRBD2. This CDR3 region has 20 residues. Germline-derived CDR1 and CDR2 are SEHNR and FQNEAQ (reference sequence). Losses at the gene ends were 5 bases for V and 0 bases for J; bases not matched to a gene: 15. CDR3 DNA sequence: TGTGCCAGCAGCCCCCCGACTAGCGGGGCTGCGCACGTCTCCTACAATGAGCAGTTCTTC. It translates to CASSPPTSGAAHVSYNEQFF.

This CDR3 is CASSANGQVTTEAFF. As DNA, the CDR3 is TGTGCCAGCAGTGCAAACGGACAGGTTACAACTGAAGCTTTCTTT. The chain uses TRBV27 and TRBJ1-1; 7 positions agree with TRBD1. The ends lost 5 bases at V and 5 bases at J; junction bases unmatched: 11. CDR1 is MNHEY and CDR2 is SMNVEV in the germline V gene (reference sequence). This CDR3 is 15 amino acids long.

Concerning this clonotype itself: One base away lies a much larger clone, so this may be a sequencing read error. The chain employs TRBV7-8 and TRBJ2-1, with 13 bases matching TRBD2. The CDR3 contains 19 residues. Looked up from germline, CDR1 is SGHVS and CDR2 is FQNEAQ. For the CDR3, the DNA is TGTGCCAGAAGCTTAGGACTAGCGGGAGTAACGGAAAAACCCCATGAGCAGTTCTTC. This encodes CARSLGLAGVTEKPHEQFF.

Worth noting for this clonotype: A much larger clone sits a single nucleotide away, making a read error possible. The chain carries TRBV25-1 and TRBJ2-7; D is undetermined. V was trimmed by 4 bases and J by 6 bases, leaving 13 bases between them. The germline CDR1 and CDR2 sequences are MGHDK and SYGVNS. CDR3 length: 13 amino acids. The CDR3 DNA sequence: TGTGCCAGCAGTGTATATAGAGTTGGCGAGCAGTACTTC. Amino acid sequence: CASSVYRVGEQYF.

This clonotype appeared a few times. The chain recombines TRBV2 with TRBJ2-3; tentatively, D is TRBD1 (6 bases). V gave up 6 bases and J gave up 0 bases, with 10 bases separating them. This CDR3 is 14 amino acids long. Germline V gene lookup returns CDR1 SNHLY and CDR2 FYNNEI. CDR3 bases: TGTGCCAGCAGGCCAGGGGAAAGCACAGATACGCAGTATTTT. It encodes CASRPGESTDTQYF.

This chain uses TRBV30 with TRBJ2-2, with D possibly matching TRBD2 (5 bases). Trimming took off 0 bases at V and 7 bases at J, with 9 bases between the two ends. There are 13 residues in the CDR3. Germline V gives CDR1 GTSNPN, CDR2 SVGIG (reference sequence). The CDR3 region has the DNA TGTGCCTGGAGTGTTGACGGGGTCGGGGAGCTGTTTTTT. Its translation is CAWSVDGVGELFF.

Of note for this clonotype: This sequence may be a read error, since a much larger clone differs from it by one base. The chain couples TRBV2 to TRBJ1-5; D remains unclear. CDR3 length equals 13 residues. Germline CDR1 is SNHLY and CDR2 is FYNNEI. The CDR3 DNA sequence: TGTGCCAGCAGTGAATCTGAGTTACAGCCCCAGCGTTTT. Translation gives CASSESELQPQRF.